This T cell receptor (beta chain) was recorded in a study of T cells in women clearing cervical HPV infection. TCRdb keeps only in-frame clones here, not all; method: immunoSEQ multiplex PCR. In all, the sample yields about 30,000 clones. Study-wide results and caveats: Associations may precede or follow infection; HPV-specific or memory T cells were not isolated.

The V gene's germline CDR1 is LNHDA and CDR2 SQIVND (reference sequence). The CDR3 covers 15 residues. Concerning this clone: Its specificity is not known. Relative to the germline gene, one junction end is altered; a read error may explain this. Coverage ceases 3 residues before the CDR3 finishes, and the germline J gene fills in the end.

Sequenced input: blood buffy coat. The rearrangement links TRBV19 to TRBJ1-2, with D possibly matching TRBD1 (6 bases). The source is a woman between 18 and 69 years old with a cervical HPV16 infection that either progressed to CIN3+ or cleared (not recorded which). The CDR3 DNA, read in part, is TGTGCCAGTAAGGGGGGGGCGGGAGTAGGGTATGAC. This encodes CASKGGAGVGYD. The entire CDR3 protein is CASKGGAGVGYDYTF.